This T cell receptor (beta chain) was documented in a study of T cell responses to AZD1222 COVID-19 vaccine. Findings and caveats of the study: Repertoire sampling happened only post peak T cell response.

Comments on this clone: The antigen is not known.

The CDR3 contains 14 residues. Per the germline V gene, CDR1 is MNHEY and CDR2 is SMNVEV (reference sequence). V gave up 0 bases and J gave up 2 bases, with 7 bases separating them. Some clones are missing from TCRdb's copy, which holds only in-frame ones; the method was immunoSEQ multiplex PCR. The sample lists under 150,000 clones, 89% occurring once. The genes are TRBV27 and TRBJ1-1; D is unclear. Sequencing used peripheral blood, obtained 28 days after the second AZD1222 dose. This receptor was obtained from an adult who received the AZD1222 COVID-19 vaccine. As DNA, the CDR3 is TGTGCCAGCAGTTTATCGGACGTAAACACTGAAGCTTTCTTT. It encodes CASSLSDVNTEAFF.